This TCR beta chain was sequenced during a study of identifying expanded T cells in peripheral blood. Using immunoSEQ multiplex PCR, the repertoire was profiled, and TCRdb retains in-frame clones only, with some absent. The table shows about 86,000 clones, with roughly 85% occurring only once. Germline-derived CDR1 and CDR2 are SGHAT and FQNNGV. V gave up 2 bases and J gave up 4 bases, with 8 bases separating them. The CDR3 is made up of 14 amino acids. The chain recombines TRBV11-2 with TRBJ2-2, with D unresolved. The specimen was blood. This sequence was found in a person aged 18 to 70 in good health. The CDR3 DNA sequence: TGTGCCAGCAGCTTACAAGACGCCACCGGGGAGCTGTTTTTT. Protein: CASSLQDATGELFF. The variable domain in full, completed from reference TRBV11-2 and TRBJ2-2, reads EAGVAQSPRYKIIEKRQSVAFWCNPISGHATLYWYQQILGQGPKLLIQFQNNGVVDDSQLPKDRFSAERLKGVDSTLKIQPAKLEDSAVYLCASSLQDATGELFFGEGSRLTVL.